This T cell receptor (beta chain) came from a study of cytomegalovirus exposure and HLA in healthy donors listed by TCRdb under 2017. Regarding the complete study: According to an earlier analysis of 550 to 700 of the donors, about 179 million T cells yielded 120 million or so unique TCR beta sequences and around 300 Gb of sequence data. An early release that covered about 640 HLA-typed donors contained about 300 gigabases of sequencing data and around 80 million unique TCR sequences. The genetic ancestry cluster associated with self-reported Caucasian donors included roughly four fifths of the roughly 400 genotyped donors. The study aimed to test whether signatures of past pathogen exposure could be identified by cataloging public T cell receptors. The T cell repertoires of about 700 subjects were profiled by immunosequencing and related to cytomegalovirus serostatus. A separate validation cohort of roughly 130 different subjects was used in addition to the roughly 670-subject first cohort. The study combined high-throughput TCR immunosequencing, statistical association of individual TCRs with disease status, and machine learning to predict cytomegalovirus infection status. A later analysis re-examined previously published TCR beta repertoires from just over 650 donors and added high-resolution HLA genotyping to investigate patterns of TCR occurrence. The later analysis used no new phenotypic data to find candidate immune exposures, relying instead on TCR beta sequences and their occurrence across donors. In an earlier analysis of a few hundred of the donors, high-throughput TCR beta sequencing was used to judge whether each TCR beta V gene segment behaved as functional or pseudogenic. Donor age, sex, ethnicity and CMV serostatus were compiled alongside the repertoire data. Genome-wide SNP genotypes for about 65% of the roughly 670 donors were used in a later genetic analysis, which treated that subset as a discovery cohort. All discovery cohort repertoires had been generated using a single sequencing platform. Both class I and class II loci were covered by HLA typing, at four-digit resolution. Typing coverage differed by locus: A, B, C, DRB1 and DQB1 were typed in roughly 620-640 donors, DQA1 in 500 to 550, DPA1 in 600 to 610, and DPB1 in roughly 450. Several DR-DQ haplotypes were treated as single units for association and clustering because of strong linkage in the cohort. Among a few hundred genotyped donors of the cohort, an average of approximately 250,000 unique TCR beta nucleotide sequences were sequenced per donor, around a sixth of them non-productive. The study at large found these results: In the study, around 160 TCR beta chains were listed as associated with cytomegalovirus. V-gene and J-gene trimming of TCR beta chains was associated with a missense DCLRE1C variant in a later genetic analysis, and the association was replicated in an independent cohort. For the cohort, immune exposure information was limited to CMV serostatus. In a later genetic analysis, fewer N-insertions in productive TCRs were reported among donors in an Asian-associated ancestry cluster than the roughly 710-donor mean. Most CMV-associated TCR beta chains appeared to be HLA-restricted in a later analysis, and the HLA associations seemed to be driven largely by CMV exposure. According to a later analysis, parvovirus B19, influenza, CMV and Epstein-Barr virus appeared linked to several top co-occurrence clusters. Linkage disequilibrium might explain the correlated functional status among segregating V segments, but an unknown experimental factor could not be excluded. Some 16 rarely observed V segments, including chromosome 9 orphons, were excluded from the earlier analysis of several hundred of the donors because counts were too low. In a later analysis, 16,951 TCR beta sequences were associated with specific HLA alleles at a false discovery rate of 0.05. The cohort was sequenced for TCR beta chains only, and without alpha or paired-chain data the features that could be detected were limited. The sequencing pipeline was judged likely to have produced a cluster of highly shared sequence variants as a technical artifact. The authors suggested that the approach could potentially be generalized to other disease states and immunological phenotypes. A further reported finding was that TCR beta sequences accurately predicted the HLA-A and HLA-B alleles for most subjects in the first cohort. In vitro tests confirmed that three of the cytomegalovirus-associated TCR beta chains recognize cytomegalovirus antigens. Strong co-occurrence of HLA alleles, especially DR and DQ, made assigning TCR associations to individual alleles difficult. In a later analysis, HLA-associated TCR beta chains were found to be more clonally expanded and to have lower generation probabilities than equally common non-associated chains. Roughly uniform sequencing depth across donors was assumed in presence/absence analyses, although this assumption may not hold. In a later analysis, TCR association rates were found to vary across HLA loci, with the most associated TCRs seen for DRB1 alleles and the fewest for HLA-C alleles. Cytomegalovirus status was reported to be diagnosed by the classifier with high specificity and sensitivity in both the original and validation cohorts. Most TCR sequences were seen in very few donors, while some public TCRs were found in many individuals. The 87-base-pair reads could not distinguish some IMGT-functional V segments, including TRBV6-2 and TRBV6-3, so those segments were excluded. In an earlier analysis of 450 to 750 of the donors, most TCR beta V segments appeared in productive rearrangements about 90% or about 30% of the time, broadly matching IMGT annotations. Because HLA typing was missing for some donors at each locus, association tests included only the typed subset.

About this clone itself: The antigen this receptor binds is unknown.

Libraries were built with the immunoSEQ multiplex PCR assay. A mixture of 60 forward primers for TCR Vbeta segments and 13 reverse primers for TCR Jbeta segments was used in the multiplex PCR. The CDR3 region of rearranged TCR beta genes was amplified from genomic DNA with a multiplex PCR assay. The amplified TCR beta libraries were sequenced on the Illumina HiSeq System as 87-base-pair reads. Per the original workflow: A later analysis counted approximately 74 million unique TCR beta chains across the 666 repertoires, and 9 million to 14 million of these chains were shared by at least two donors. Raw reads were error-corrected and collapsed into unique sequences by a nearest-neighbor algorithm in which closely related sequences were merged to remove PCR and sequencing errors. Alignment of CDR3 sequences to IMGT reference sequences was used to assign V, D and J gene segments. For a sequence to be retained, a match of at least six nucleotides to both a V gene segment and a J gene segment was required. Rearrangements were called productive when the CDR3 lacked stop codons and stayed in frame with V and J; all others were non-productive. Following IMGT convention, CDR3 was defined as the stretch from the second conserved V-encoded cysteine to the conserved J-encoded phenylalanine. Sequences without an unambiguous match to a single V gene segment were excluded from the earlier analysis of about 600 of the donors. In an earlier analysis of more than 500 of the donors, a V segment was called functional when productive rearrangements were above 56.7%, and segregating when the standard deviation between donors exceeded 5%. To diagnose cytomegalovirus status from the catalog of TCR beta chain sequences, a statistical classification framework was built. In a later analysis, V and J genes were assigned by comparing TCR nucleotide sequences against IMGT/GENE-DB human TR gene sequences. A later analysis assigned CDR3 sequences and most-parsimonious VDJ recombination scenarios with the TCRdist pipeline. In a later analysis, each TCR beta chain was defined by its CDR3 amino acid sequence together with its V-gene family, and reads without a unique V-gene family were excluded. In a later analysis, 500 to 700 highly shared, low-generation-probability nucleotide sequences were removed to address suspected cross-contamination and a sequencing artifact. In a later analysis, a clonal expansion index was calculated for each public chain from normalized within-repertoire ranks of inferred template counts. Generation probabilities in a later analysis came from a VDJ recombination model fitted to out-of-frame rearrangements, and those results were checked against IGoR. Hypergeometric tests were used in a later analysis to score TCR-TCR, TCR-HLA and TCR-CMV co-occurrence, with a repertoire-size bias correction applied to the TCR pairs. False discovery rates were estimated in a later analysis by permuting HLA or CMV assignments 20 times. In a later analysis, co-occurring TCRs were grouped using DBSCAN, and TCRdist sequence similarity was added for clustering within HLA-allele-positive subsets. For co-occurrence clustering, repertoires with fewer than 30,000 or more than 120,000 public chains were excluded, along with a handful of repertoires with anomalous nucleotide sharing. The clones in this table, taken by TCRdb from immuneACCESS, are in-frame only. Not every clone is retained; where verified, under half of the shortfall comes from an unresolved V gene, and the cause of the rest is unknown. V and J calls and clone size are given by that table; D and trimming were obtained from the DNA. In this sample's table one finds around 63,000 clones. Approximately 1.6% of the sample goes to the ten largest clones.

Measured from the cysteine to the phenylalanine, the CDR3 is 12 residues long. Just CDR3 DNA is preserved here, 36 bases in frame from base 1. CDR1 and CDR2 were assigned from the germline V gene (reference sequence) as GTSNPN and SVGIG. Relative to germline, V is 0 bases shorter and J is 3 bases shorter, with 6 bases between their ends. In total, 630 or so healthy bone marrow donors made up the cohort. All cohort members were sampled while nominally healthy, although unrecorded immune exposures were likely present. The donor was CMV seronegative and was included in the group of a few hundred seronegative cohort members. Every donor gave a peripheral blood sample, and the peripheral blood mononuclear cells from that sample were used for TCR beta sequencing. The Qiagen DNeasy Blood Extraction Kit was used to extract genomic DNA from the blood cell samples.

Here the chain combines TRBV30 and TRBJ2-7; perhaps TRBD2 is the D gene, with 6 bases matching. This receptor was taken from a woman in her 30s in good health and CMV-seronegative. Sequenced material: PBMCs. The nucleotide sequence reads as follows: TGTGCCTGGAGTGTGGGAGGCTACGAGCAGTACTTC. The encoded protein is CAWSVGGYEQYF.